Here is one TCR beta chain with its context. The antigen it binds to is not known. Base qualities were left out, and no much larger clone turns up one base away. TCRbeta CDR3 regions were amplified from genomic DNA by means of the immunoSEQ Assay, a bias-controlled multiplex PCR. Per the authors' processing: Within the assay, amplification of reference gene primers was used to estimate how many nucleated cells each sample contained. To quantify the absolute abundance of each unique TCRbeta CDR3 rearrangement, sequence reads were collapsed and filtered. For each sample, productive Simpson clonality was calculated as the square root of Simpson's diversity index over productive rearrangements. Here the immuneACCESS table is served through TCRdb, limited to in-frame sequences with V and J called. Missing clones are a known gap in these copies; in checked studies unresolved V genes cover under half, and the rest lacks a known reason. V, J and clone size were drawn from that table, and D and trimming were deduced from the DNA. The sample table contains about 120,000 clones; only one count was recorded for 90% of them. Jointly, the top ten make up 3.8% of the sample.

One collaborating source in Seattle enrolled patients while the patients were actively infected and followed the patients over time throughout the course of disease. Collaborating institutions collected whole blood in K2EDTA tubes following their own protocols. Collaborator samples were shipped for TCRbeta analysis as frozen whole blood, isolated PBMCs, or DNA extracted from either sample type. The trim is 5 bases for V and 4 bases for J, with a gap of 8 bases between the germline ends. Sequences SGHTA (CDR1) and FQGNSA (CDR2) are obtained from the germline V gene. Inclusive of the bounding cysteine and phenylalanine, the CDR3 is 12 residues long. The kept DNA is CDR3 alone, 36 bases in frame from the first base. The sample comes from a study of blood T cell repertoires in COVID-19 (dated by TCRdb to the early 2020s). About the full investigation: Samples from collaborators originated in the United States, Italy and Spain and spanned both the acute and convalescent phases of COVID-19. The prospective study material was composed of cDNA or gDNA derived from T cells, B-cell-depleted T cells, or PBMCs. The dataset comprised deeply sampled blood TCRbeta repertoires from subjects exposed to, actively infected with, or recovered from COVID-19. A freely available public database, intended as a resource for researchers studying the immune response to SARS-CoV-2, is where the repertoires were released. Samples came from the ongoing ImmuneRACE study (first 160 participants) plus 1,254 subjects from 6 global collaborators. A de-identified subject ID, COVID-19 status, age in years and sex were almost always included in the sample metadata. HLA class I and class II types, where available, came from metadata supplied by the sample provider rather than from assay-based typing.

What the study reported, not specific to this receptor: The quantity of clinical and demographic metadata differed by source and by participant and was supplied without curation.

The chain was built from TRBV7-2 and TRBJ1-2; the D segment cannot be called with confidence. Sequencing was carried out using peripheral blood. The sequence was collected from a woman in her fifties or sixties with COVID-19, enrolled during active disease. The CDR3 amino acid sequence is: CASSPGLYGYTF. In nucleotide form, the sequence is TGTGCCAGCAGCCCAGGTCTCTATGGCTACACCTTC.